One sample yielded the 8 T cell receptor beta chains listed below, sequenced in a study of human T cells and chemical hapten exposure. TCRdb analysed the RACE reads with MiXCR anew, one entry per CDR3 protein. The sample consists of about 49,000 distinct CDR3 sequences, about 9% of them appearing once. Time point: patch test 1, 2 weeks after DPC sensitization. Noted treatment: therapeutic diphenylcyclopropenone sensitization with weekly scalp DPC. Sequences were derived from whole blood, sampled in connection with sensitization to the hapten diphenylcyclopropenone (DPC). These receptors were taken from a woman aged 50 to 65 with alopecia areata. Some clones in this sample may be carry-over from other donors' samples.

This clonotype was recorded many times. This chain connects TRBV3-1 to TRBJ1-1; D is undetermined. The germline CDR1 and CDR2 sequences are LGHDT and YNNKEL (reference sequence). This CDR3 contains 13 residues. V shed 0 bases and J shed 10 bases, with 12 bases lying between them. As DNA, the CDR3 is TGTGCCAGCAGCCAAGATTGGAAAGGAATAGCTTTCTTT. Its protein product is CASSQDWKGIAFF.

CDR3 amino acids: CASSPTRWETQYF. The CDR3 DNA follows: TGTGCCAGCTCACCCACGAGGTGGGAGACCCAGTACTTC. This sequence joins TRBV18 and TRBJ2-5; D is uncertain. Trimming left V 3 bases short and J 5 bases short, with 10 bases between. CDR3 length: 13 residues. CDR1 KGHSH and CDR2 LQKENI come from the germline V gene.

This clonotype has just a few counts. This chain links TRBV4-3 with TRBJ2-4; TRBD1 is a possible D gene (6 bases). The CDR3 runs 18 residues. Trimming removed 2 bases from V and 3 bases from J, with 20 bases in between. Germline V gene data show CDR1 as LGHNA and CDR2 as YSLEER. DNA for the CDR3: TGCGCCAGCAGCCAACTACCTTCACCGGCAGGGGACAAAAACATTCAGTACTTC. It codes for CASSQLPSPAGDKNIQYF.

This clonotype was found many times. J is TRBJ1-5 and V is TRBV6-6; 12 bases agree with TRBD1. CDR3 length: 15 amino acids. V lost 6 bases to trimming and J lost 6 bases; unmatched junction nucleotides: 6. Looked up from germline, CDR1 is MNHNY and CDR2 is SVGAGI (reference sequence). In DNA form, the CDR3 reads TGTGCCAGCAGCGCCGGGACAGGGGGCTTTCAGCCCCAGCATTTT. Translation: CASSAGTGGFQPQHF.

V is TRBV9 and J is TRBJ2-3; D is undetermined. Germline V lookup: CDR1 SGDLS, CDR2 YYNGEE. V dropped 0 bases and J dropped 4 bases, with 12 bases sitting between them. The CDR3 extends over 15 amino acids. This CDR3 reads CASSVAAAGSDTQYF. The CDR3 coding sequence is TGTGCCAGCAGCGTAGCTGCTGCAGGATCAGATACGCAGTATTTT.

The rearrangement links TRBV7-9 to TRBJ2-6, with D possibly TRBD1 on 6 matching bases. CDR3 length: 16 amino acids. V was clipped by 7 bases and J by 4 bases, with 17 bases between them. From germline, CDR1 is SEHNR and CDR2 FQNEAQ (reference sequence). The CDR3 coding sequence is TGTGCCAGCACCGATTTAACAGGGTCAGGGGCCAACGTCCTGACTTTC. Residues: CASTDLTGSGANVLTF.

The table lists this clonotype with many counts. The V and J genes are TRBV20-1 and TRBJ2-7; the D is unclear. Trimming pared 1 base from V and 3 bases from J, leaving 10 bases between. The CDR3 sequence is 13 residues long. Looked up from germline, CDR1 is DFQATT and CDR2 is SNEGSKA (reference sequence). The CDR3 protein is CSARVGSDYEQYF. The CDR3 nucleotides are TGCAGTGCTAGAGTGGGCTCGGACTACGAGCAGTACTTC.

This clonotype has ten or more counts. V gene TRBV20-1 combines with J gene TRBJ2-1; 7 nucleotides agree with TRBD1. This CDR3 is built from 14 residues. After removal of 5 bases from V and 4 bases from J, the junction contained 8 bases not matched to a gene. Per germline, CDR1 DFQATT and CDR2 SNEGSKA (reference sequence). Here the CDR3 DNA reads TGCAGTGCTGGGGGACAGATTTCATACAATGAGCAGTTCTTC. It codes for CSAGGQISYNEQFF.